Included here is one T cell receptor beta chain sequence, with context. Its antigen remains unidentified. V gave up 11 bases and J gave up 5 bases, with 20 bases separating them. CDR1 and CDR2 (germline): SNHLY, FYNNEI. The CDR3 extends over 14 amino acids. Unique molecular identifiers were linked by the library to individual cDNA molecules. Via MiXCR, TCRdb re-called the RACE reads, giving one row per CDR3 protein. The sample lists approximately 120,000 distinct CDR3 sequences, 9.2% seen once, with 3.1% in the top ten. The data belong to a study of human T cells and chemical hapten exposure. Study results and caveats: PT1 expanded TCR counts and patch test score were linked, and their correlation was positive. The number of TCRs above 1 in 1000 frequency did not change after DPC sensitization.

Time point: patch test 2, 6 weeks after DPC sensitization. The treatment was: therapeutic diphenylcyclopropenone sensitization with weekly scalp DPC. Researchers sampled blood before each patch test went on. Sequenced here: whole blood, sampled in connection with sensitization to the hapten diphenylcyclopropenone (DPC). The rearrangement joins TRBV2 to TRBJ2-3; perhaps TRBD2 as D (6 bases). This TCR derives from a woman aged 35 to 49 with alopecia areata. Some clones in this sample may be carry-over from other donors' samples. Written as DNA, the CDR3 is TGTGCCGTCCTAACGGGGGTCCGGAAAGATACGCAGTATTTT. Its protein is CAVLTGVRKDTQYF.